Following are 29 T cell receptor beta chains from one sample sequenced in a study of T-cell memory formation after mild COVID-19. TCRdb re-derived calls from the 5' RACE reads in MiXCR, one entry per CDR3 protein. The sample yields 450,000 or so distinct CDR3 sequences, around a quarter seen once. The specimen was PBMCs or a T cell subset sorted from them (not recorded which). These receptors came from an adult woman who had mild COVID-19 (a few samples of this study predate the infection). Cell type and time point are not known.

The V call is TRBV6-5, the J call TRBJ2-1; 8 bases match TRBD1. Germline V gives CDR1 MNHEY, CDR2 SVGAGI. V shed 5 bases and J 10 bases; nucleotides not matched to a gene: 7. The CDR3 length is 13 residues. The chain's CDR3 is CASSPGGLTEQFF. The CDR3 nucleotides are TGTGCCAGCAGTCCAGGGGGCCTGACGGAGCAGTTCTTC.

This sequence joins TRBV11-2 and TRBJ2-3; possibly TRBD1 for D (5 bases). The CDR3 loop spans 20 amino acids. Germline V gives CDR1 SGHAT, CDR2 FQNNGV. V lost 5 bases, J lost 0 bases, and 27 bases lay in between. For the CDR3, the DNA is TGTGCCAGCAGCCGACGGTTGGTGGGTTGGGGCAACTCTAGCACAGATACGCAGTATTTT. Translating it yields CASSRRLVGWGNSSTDTQYF. The variable domain in full, with the rest retrieved from reference TRBV11-2 and TRBJ2-3, is EAGVAQSPRYKIIEKRQSVAFWCNPISGHATLYWYQQILGQGPKLLIQFQNNGVVDDSQLPKDRFSAERLKGVDSTLKIQPAKLEDSAVYLCASSRRLVGWGNSSTDTQYFGPGTRLTVL.

Only a few counts were recorded for this clonotype. The chain links TRBV5-4 to TRBJ1-2; no reliable D call. V was shortened by 0 bases and J by 2 bases, with 11 bases between the two germline ends. Germline-derived CDR1 and CDR2 are SGHNT and YYREEE (reference sequence). This CDR3 has 15 amino acids. The CDR3 bases are TGTGCCAGCAGCTTGGAGCTAATTTCAAACTATGGCTACACCTTC. Amino acid sequence: CASSLELISNYGYTF.

This clonotype was found many times. The chain uses TRBV5-1 and TRBJ2-1; D is ambiguous. Germline CDR1 reads SGHRS; CDR2 reads YFSETQ. The CDR3 runs 14 residues. With 0 bases removed from V and 8 bases from J, the gap between germline ends came to 12 bases. The CDR3 loop reads CASSLASSWDEQFF. DNA for the CDR3: TGCGCCAGCAGCTTGGCCTCTAGTTGGGATGAGCAGTTCTTC.

This rearrangement joins TRBV5-1 to TRBJ2-2; TRBD2 is a possible D gene (5 bases). V gave up 0 bases and J gave up 1 base, with 16 bases separating them. Per germline, CDR1 SGHRS and CDR2 YFSETQ. The CDR3 spans 18 residues. The CDR3 DNA reads as TGCGCCAGCAGCTTGGCCGGTTCCGGGGAAGGGAACACCGGGGAGCTGTTTTTT. Protein: CASSLAGSGEGNTGELFF.

The rearrangement joins TRBV6-2 or TRBV6-3 to TRBJ2-7; 9 positions agree with TRBD1. This CDR3 contains 13 residues. Germline V gene data show CDR1 as MNHEY and CDR2 as SVGEGT. With 8 bases clipped from V and 5 bases from J, the junction kept 7 bases outside the gene matches. The CDR3 sequence is CASPRTGAHEQYF. In DNA form, the CDR3 reads TGTGCCAGCCCTAGGACAGGGGCCCACGAGCAGTACTTC.

This clonotype was picked up a small number of times. V is TRBV6-6 and J is TRBJ2-2, with D uncertain. V shed 7 bases and J shed 0 bases, with 9 bases lying between them. This CDR3 spans 14 amino acids. The germline V gene encodes CDR1 MNHNY and CDR2 SVGAGI (reference sequence). CDR3: CASKEITNTGELFF. The DNA of the CDR3 is TGTGCCAGCAAGGAGATAACGAACACCGGGGAGCTGTTTTTT.

The chain combines TRBV10-3 with TRBJ1-2; no clear D. CDR1 and CDR2 (germline): ENHRY, SYGVKD. The V end lost 4 bases, the J end lost 4 bases, and 16 bases lay between the germline ends. The CDR3 consists of 15 residues. CDR3 amino acids: CAISVPVGPGYGYTF. In DNA form, the CDR3 reads TGTGCCATCAGTGTCCCCGTTGGGCCGGGCTATGGCTACACCTTC.

This clonotype occurred a few times. The chain employs TRBV20-1 and TRBJ2-7, with 7 nucleotides matching TRBD2. This CDR3 region has 15 residues. V lost 5 bases, J lost 2 bases, and 12 bases stayed unmatched. The V gene's germline CDR1 is DFQATT and CDR2 SNEGSKA (reference sequence). CDR3 amino acids: CSALPTAGLTYEQYF. CDR3 nucleotides: TGCAGTGCTCTACCCACAGCGGGGTTAACCTACGAGCAGTACTTC.

V and J are TRBV5-1 and TRBJ2-5; 9 bases map to TRBD2. The CDR3 is 16 amino acids. Germline V gene sequence: CDR1 SGHRS, CDR2 YFSETQ. With V trimmed by 2 bases and J by 0 bases, 5 bases remained unmatched. The CDR3 loop is CASSFSGGRYQETQYF. The CDR3 DNA sequence: TGCGCCAGCAGCTTCAGCGGGGGGCGGTACCAAGAGACCCAGTACTTC.

The J gene is TRBJ2-3, the V gene TRBV12-3 or TRBV12-4; no reliable D call. This CDR3 has 16 amino acids. Trimming removed 2 bases at V and 7 bases at J, with 19 bases between. The CDR3 loop reads CASSLPNLIYPHTQYF. CDR3 in DNA: TGTGCCAGCAGTTTACCGAACCTAATCTACCCCCATACGCAGTATTTT.

This clonotype was found a few times. J is TRBJ2-1 and V is TRBV12-3 or TRBV12-4; 8 bases align to TRBD2. The CDR3 loop spans 13 amino acids. Losses at the gene ends were 6 bases for V and 9 bases for J; bases not matched to a gene: 7. CDR3 nucleotide sequence: TGTGCCAGCAGGCCTTCAGCGGGGGTTGAGCAGTTCTTC. Protein product: CASRPSAGVEQFF.

The V and J genes are TRBV30 and TRBJ2-1, with 11 bases aligning to TRBD2. The germline V gene has CDR1 GTSNPN and CDR2 SVGIG (reference sequence). V shed 3 bases, J shed 12 bases, and the junction held 10 bases outside the gene matches. The CDR3 consists of 14 residues. This CDR3 reads CAWSGALAGGGQFF. For the CDR3, the DNA is TGTGCCTGGAGCGGGGCCCTAGCGGGAGGTGGGCAGTTCTTC.

In its sample, this clonotype was seen a few times. The chain couples TRBV25-1 to TRBJ2-1; no clear D. This CDR3 spans 11 amino acids. Between the trimmed V and J ends, which lost 1 base and 8 bases, there was a span of 3 bases. From germline, CDR1 is MGHDK and CDR2 SYGVNS. The CDR3, as DNA: TGTGCCAGCAGTGAATCATATGAGCAGTTCTTC. Translation gives CASSESYEQFF.

J is TRBJ1-5 and V is TRBV7-2; unclear D gene. CDR3 size: 15 residues. Looked up from germline, CDR1 is SGHTA and CDR2 is FQGNSA. Trimming shortened V by 3 bases and J by 4 bases, and 13 bases separated the two germline ends. CDR3 sequence: CASSFSPGANQPQHF. The CDR3 bases are TGTGCCAGCAGCTTTAGCCCGGGTGCAAATCAGCCCCAGCATTTT.

The chain carries TRBV7-8 and TRBJ1-3; 9 positions match TRBD1. This CDR3 has 14 amino acids. The trim removed 5 bases at V and 8 bases at J, leaving 7 bases unmatched. Germline V gene lookup returns CDR1 SGHVS and CDR2 FQNEAQ. The CDR3 protein is CASSSTGGADTIYF. For the CDR3, the DNA is TGTGCCAGCAGCAGCACAGGGGGCGCGGACACCATATATTTT.

This clonotype turned up a few times. The chain recombines TRBV12-3 or TRBV12-4 with TRBJ2-4, with 7 positions matching TRBD1. Trimming took 5 bases from V and 6 from J; bases not matched to a gene: 7. The CDR3 extends over 14 amino acids. This chain's CDR3 is CASSASTGRNIQYF. In DNA form, the CDR3 reads TGTGCCAGCAGTGCCTCGACAGGGAGAAACATTCAGTACTTC.

Of note for this clonotype: At one end the junction does not follow the germline gene, possibly because of a read error. The chain recombines TRBV7-9 with TRBJ1-2; 9 bases agree with TRBD1. This CDR3 comprises 13 residues. The germline V gene encodes CDR1 SEHNR and CDR2 FQNEAQ (reference sequence). Here the CDR3 DNA reads TGTGCCGGCAGCGTACAGGGGGCGGTCGGCTACACCTTC. This sequence encodes CAGSVQGAVGYTF. Using reference TRBV7-9 and TRBJ1-2 for the parts outside the CDR3, the full variable domain is DTGVSQNPRHKITKRGQNVTFRCDPISEHNRLYWYRQTLGQGPEFLTYFQNEAQLEKSRLLSDRFSAERPKGSFSTLEIQRTEQGDSAMYLCAGSVQGAVGYTFGSGTRLTVV.

In its sample, this clonotype was seen a few times. The J gene is TRBJ1-1, the V gene TRBV7-9; TRBD1 agrees at 10 bases. Trimming removed 1 base from V and 3 bases from J; junction bases left unmatched: 2. Germline V gene sequence: CDR1 SEHNR, CDR2 FQNEAQ (reference sequence). CDR3 length: 15 amino acids. CDR3 loop: CASSLGGTGDTEAFF. The CDR3 DNA is TGTGCCAGCAGCTTAGGGGGGACAGGGGACACTGAAGCTTTCTTT.

This clonotype came up many times. One end of the junction varies from germline; a read error may be responsible. V is TRBV5-1 and J is TRBJ1-5; D unresolved. Germline V gives CDR1 SGHRS, CDR2 YFSETQ. The CDR3 contains 13 residues. The CDR3 nucleotides read TGTGCCAGCAGCTTAGTGGGCAATCAGCCCCAGCATTTT. Residues: CASSLVGNQPQHF. The full variable domain, completed using reference TRBV5-1 and TRBJ1-5, is KAGVTQTPRYLIKTRGQQVTLSCSPISGHRSVSWYQQTPGQGLQFLFEYFSETQRNKGNFPGRFSGRQFSNSRSEMNVSTLELGDSALYLCASSLVGNQPQHFGDGTRLSIL.

This clonotype was detected a few times. V usage is TRBV5-1 and J usage is TRBJ2-3; 11 bases match TRBD1. This CDR3 comprises 18 residues. Germline values: CDR1 SGHRS, CDR2 YFSETQ. With V trimmed by 3 bases and J by 3 bases, 12 bases remained unmatched. CDR3 nucleotides: TGCGCCAGCAGCTCACCGTCGTGGGGGACAGGGGGAACAGATACGCAGTATTTT. Amino acids: CASSSPSWGTGGTDTQYF.

The sample holds a few counts of this clonotype. The chain recombines TRBV7-2 with TRBJ2-3, with D unclear. The CDR3 has 15 residues. V was clipped by 0 bases and J by 2 bases, with 9 bases between them. CDR1 is SGHTA, CDR2 FQGNSA, per germline. CDR3 nucleotides: TGTGCCAGCAGCTTAGCTGGGGTAGACACAGATACGCAGTATTTT. Amino acids: CASSLAGVDTDTQYF.

The V and J genes are TRBV19 and TRBJ2-3, with D perhaps matching TRBD1 (5 bases). Trimming took 6 bases from V and 0 from J, leaving 13 bases between them. Germline V gene lookup returns CDR1 LNHDA and CDR2 SQIVND (reference sequence). The CDR3 spans 15 residues. CDR3 region: CASRLNPGSTDTQYF. The CDR3 DNA follows: TGTGCCAGTAGACTCAATCCAGGGAGCACAGATACGCAGTATTTT.

Of note for this clonotype: Germline and junction disagree at one end, which may indicate a read error. V gene TRBV7-7 combines with J gene TRBJ2-2; 10 bases align to TRBD1. This CDR3 has 16 residues. Germline CDR1 and CDR2: SSHAT and FNYEAQ (reference sequence). The CDR3 protein is CASSQLGTGASGELLF. CDR3 DNA sequence: TGTGCTAGCAGCCAACTGGGGACAGGGGCCTCCGGGGAGCTGCTTTTT.

This clonotype was picked up a small number of times. V and J are TRBV11-2 and TRBJ2-1, with a tentative D call TRBD2 (6 bases). V was trimmed by 6 bases and J by 0 bases, leaving 9 bases between them. From germline, CDR1 is SGHAT and CDR2 FQNNGV. The CDR3 runs to 14 residues. The CDR3 spells CASRDGSSYNEQFF. CDR3 DNA sequence: TGTGCCAGCAGAGACGGGAGCTCCTACAATGAGCAGTTCTTC.

The chain has TRBV20-1 and TRBJ2-7; 11 positions agree with TRBD2. Germline trimming cut 3 bases from V and 4 bases from J; bases unmatched to any gene: 5. This CDR3 region has 14 residues. Germline V gene data show CDR1 as DFQATT and CDR2 as SNEGSKA (reference sequence). CDR3 in DNA: TGCAGTGCTAGTGAAACTAGCGGGGGTTACGAGCAGTACTTC. This gives the protein CSASETSGGYEQYF.

V and J are TRBV10-2 and TRBJ1-1; possible D gene TRBD1, 6 bases. The CDR3 is 15 residues long. Between the trimmed V and J ends, which lost 4 bases and 4 bases, there was a span of 16 bases. The germline V gene encodes CDR1 WSHSY and CDR2 SAAADI. CDR3 nucleotides: TGCGCCAGCAGTGTTGGCAGGGGCTTAGGCACTGAAGCTTTCTTT. Translating gives CASSVGRGLGTEAFF.

The rearrangement uses TRBV5-1 and TRBJ1-1; D is ambiguous. V lost 0 bases and J lost 3, with 9 bases in between. This CDR3 has 14 amino acids. From germline, CDR1 is SGHRS and CDR2 YFSETQ. DNA for the CDR3: TGCGCCAGCAGCTTGGCCAGCGGGGACACTGAAGCTTTCTTT. It is translated as CASSLASGDTEAFF.

This clonotype was picked up many times. V and J are TRBV19 and TRBJ2-1; 14 nucleotides align to TRBD2. CDR3 length equals 16 residues. Trimming cost V 6 bases and J 5 bases; bases outside gene matches: 6. Germline V CDR1 and CDR2: LNHDA, SQIVND (reference sequence). DNA of the CDR3: TGTGCCAGTAGCGGACTAGCGGGGGGCTTGAACAATGAGCAGTTCTTC. Its protein product is CASSGLAGGLNNEQFF.